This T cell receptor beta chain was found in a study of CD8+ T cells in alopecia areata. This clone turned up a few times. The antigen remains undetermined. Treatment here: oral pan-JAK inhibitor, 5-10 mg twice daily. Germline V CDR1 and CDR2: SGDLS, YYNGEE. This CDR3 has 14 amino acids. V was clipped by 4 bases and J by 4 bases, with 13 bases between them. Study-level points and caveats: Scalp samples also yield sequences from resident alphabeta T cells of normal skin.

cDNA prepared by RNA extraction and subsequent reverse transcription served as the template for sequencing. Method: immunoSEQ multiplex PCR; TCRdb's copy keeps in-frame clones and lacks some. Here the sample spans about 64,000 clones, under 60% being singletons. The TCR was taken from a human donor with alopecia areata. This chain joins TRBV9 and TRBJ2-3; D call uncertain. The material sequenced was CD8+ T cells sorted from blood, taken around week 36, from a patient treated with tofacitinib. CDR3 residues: CASSPLVFSDTQYF. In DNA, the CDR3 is TGTGCCAGCAGCCCCTTGGTGTTTTCAGATACGCAGTATTTT.